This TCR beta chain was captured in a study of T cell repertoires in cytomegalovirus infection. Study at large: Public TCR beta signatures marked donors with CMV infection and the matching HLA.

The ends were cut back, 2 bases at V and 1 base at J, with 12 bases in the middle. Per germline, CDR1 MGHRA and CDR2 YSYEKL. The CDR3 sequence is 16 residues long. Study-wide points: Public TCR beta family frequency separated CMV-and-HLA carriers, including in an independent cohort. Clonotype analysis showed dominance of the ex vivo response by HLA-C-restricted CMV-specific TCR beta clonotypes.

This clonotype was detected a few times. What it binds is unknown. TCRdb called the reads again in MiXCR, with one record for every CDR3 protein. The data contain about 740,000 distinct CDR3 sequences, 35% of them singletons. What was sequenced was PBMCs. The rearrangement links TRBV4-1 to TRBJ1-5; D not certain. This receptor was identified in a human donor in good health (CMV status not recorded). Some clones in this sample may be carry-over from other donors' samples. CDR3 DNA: TGCGCCAGCAGCCAACCGGGGATTGGGAGCAATCAGCCCCAGCATTTT. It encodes CASSQPGIGSNQPQHF.